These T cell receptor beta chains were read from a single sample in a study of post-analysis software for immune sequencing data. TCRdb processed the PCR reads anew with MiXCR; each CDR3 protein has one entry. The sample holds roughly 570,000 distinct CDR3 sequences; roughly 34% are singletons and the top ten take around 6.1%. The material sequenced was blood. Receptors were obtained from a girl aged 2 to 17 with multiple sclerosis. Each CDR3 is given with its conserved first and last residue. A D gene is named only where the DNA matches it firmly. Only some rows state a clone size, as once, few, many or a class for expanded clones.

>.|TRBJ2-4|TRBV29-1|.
TGCAGCGTCCGGACGAGCGGGACATTAGCCAAAAACATTCAGTACTTC
CSVRTSGTLAKNIQYF
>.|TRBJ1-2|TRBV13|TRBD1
TGTGCCAGCAGCCCCGGACAGGGGAGTGGCTACACCTTC
CASSPGQGSGYTF
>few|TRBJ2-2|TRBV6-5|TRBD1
TGTGCCAGCAGTTACCGTGGGACAGGGGGGAACGGGGAGCTGTTTTTT
CASSYRGTGGNGELFF
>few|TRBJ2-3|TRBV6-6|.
TGTGCCAGTCAACCCAACAGGGCGTTAGATACGCAGTATTTT
CASQPNRALDTQYF
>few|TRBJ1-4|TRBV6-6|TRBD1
TGTGCCAGCAGCTTTATACAGGGGGCTAAAGAAAAACTGTTTTTT
CASSFIQGAKEKLFF
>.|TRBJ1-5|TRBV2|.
TGTGCCAGCAGTGAAGACGTGGGTAGCAATCAGCCCCAGCATTTT
CASSEDVGSNQPQHF
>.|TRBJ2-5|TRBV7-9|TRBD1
TGTGCCAGCAGCTTAGCGCGTGGGCGGCGCAGGGGGCCCCAAGAGACCCAGTACTTC
CASSLARGRRRGPQETQYF
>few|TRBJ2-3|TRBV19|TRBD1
TGTGCCAGTAGCCCTCCGGACAGGGGGCTAACAGATACGCAGTATTTT
CASSPPDRGLTDTQYF
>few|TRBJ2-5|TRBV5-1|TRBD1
TGCGCCAGCAGCTGGAATGACAGGGAAGAGACCCAGTACTTC
CASSWNDREETQYF
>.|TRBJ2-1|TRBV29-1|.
TGCAGCGTTGAAGTCGTCGGGACGGACCAAGAGACCCAGTTCTTC
CSVEVVGTDQETQFF
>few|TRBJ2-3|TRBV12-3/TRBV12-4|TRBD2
TGTGCCAGCAGTCGCTTAGCGGGAAGCGCAGATACGCAGTATTTT
CASSRLAGSADTQYF
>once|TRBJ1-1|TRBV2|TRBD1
TGTGCCAGCAGTGAACGGGGACAGGGGGCATGGACTGAAGCTTTCTTT
CASSERGQGAWTEAFF
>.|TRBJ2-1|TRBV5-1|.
TGCGCCAGCAGCTTTAGCGTCACCTACAATGAGCAGTTCTTC
CASSFSVTYNEQFF
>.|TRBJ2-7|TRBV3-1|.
TGTGCCAGCAGCCACATGGACGGATCCTACGAGCAGTACTTC
CASSHMDGSYEQYF
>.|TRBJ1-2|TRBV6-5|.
TGTGCCAGCAGTCCAATTACCGGGGCAGGGAGCTATGGCTACACCTTC
CASSPITGAGSYGYTF
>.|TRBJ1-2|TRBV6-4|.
TGTGCCAGCAGTGTCGGGGAAAACTATGGCTACACCTTC
CASSVGENYGYTF
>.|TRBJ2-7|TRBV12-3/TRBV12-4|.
TGTGCCAGCAGTTTAATGGAGGGGGGCGAGCAGTACTTC
CASSLMEGGEQYF
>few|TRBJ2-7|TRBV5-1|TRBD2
TGCGCCAGCAGCCCGGGGCCGGGACTAGTCTTCGAGCAGTACTTC
CASSPGPGLVFEQYF
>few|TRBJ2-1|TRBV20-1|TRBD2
TGCAGTGCTATTAGCGGGGCCTCAGGAGTCGAGCAGTTCTTC
CSAISGASGVEQFF
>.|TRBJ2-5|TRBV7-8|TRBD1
TGTGCCAGCAGTCGGACGAGAGGGACAGGGCAACTCTCCTACAAGCAGTACTTC
CASSRTRGTGQLSYKQYF
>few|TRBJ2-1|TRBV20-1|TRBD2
TGCAGTGCTAAGACCTTAGCGGGGGCCCACTACAATGAGCAGTTCTTC
CSAKTLAGAHYNEQFF
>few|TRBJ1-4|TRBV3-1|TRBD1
TGTGCCAGCAGCCGCGGACAGGGTAATGAAAAACTGTTTTTT
CASSRGQGNEKLFF
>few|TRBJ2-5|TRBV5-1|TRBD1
TGCGCCAGCAGTCCCATTGACAGGGGGCGGTTGGAGACCCAGTACTTC
CASSPIDRGRLETQYF
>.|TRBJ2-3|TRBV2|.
TGTGCCAGCAGTTACATAGCCGGCGGTCGAGATACGCAGTATTTT
CASSYIAGGRDTQYF
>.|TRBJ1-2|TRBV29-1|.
TGCAGCGTGGAGCAGGCTAATAACTATGGCTACACCTTC
CSVEQANNYGYTF
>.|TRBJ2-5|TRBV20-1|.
TGCAGTGCTAGGTATCAAGAGACCCAGTACTTC
CSARYQETQYF
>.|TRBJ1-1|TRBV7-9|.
TGTGCCAGCAGCTTAGGGGAGAGGACTGAAGCTTTCTTT
CASSLGERTEAFF
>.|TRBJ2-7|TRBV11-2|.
TGTGCCAGCAGCTTGAGGGCAGGGTTTGGGCGAGGCTACGAGCAGTACTTC
CASSLRAGFGRGYEQYF
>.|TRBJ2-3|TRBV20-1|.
TGCAGTGCTAGAGACAGGGCGTCCCCTTGGTGGCAGTATTTT
CSARDRASPWWQYF
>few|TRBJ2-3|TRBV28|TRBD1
TGTGCCAGCAGTCAAAGGACAGGCGGCACAGATACGCAGTATTTT
CASSQRTGGTDTQYF
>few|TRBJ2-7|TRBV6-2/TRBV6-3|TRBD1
TGTGCCAGCACTAGCAGGGGGTCCTACGAGCAGTACTTC
CASTSRGSYEQYF
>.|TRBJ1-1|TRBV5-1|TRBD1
TGCGCCAGCAGCGACTACAGGGGTGAGAATATGGAAGCTTTCTTT
CASSDYRGENMEAFF
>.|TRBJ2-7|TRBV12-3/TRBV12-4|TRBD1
TGTGCCAGCAGTTTAGTGAGACAGGGCTCCGACGAGCAGTACTTC
CASSLVRQGSDEQYF
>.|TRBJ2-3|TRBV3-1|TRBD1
TGTGCCAGCAGCCAAGAATGGGACAGGTTCACAGATACGCAGTATTTT
CASSQEWDRFTDTQYF
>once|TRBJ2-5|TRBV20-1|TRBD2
TGCAGTGCTAGGCCCCCGGCGGGGGATGAGACCCAGTACTTC
CSARPPAGDETQYF
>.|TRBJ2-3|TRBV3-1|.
TGTGCCAGCAGCTGGGAGAGCACAGATACGCAGTATTTT
CASSWESTDTQYF
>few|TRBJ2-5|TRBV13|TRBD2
TGTGCCAGCAGCTTATTCACTAGCGGGGGGGCCGAAGAGAAGACCCAGTACTTC
CASSLFTSGGAEEKTQYF
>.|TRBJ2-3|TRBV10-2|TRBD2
TGCGCCAGCAGGCAACTACGGGGGGACCTCACAGATACGCAGTATTTT
CASRQLRGDLTDTQYF
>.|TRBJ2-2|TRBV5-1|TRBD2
TGCGCCAGCAGCCCCCCTAGCGGGGGACGCACCGGGGAGCTGTTTTTT
CASSPPSGGRTGELFF
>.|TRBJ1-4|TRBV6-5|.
TGTGCCACAGCTAGGCTCCTGGAGGCTAATGAAAAACTGTTTTTT
CATARLLEANEKLFF
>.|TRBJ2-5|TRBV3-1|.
TGTGCCAGCAGCCGGTCCGGTACGGCGGGGAATGTGTACTTC
CASSRSGTAGNVYF
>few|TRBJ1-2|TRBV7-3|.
TGTGCCAGCAGCTCATTTGCGGGCCCCTCGAATGGCTATGGCTACACCTTC
CASSSFAGPSNGYGYTF
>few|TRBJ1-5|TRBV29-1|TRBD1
TGCAGCGTTGAGGACAGGTCCGAGGGAGCCCAGCATTTT
CSVEDRSEGAQHF
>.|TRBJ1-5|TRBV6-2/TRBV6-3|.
TGTGCCAGCAGTCGAGGGAGCGCGGAGAATCAGCCCCAGCATTTT
CASSRGSAENQPQHF
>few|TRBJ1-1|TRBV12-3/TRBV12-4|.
TGTGCCAGCAGTGACAAGAAGCGCGGGACTGAAGCTTTCTTT
CASSDKKRGTEAFF
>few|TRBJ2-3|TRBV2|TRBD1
TGTGCCAGCAGTGTGGACAGGCCGACACAGTATTTT
CASSVDRPTQYF
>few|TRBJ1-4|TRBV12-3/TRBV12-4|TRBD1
TGTGCCAGCAGTTTGCTCGGGACAGCGAATGAAAAACTGTTTTTT
CASSLLGTANEKLFF
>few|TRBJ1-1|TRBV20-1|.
TGCAGTGCTAATGGAGCCCCGACTGAAGCTTTCTTT
CSANGAPTEAFF
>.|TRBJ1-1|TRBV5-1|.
TGCGCCAGCAGCTTGGCACGGTACACTGAAGCTTTCTTT
CASSLARYTEAFF
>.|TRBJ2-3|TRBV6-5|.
TGTGCCAGCAGTTACACCAACACAGATACGCAGTATTTT
CASSYTNTDTQYF
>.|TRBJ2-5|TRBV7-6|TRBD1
TGTGCCAGCAGCTCGGGACAGGGTCTATTAGAGACCCAGTACTTC
CASSSGQGLLETQYF
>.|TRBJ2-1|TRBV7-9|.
TGTGCCAGCCACGACGTCGGGAGCTCCTACAATGAGCAGTTCTTC
CASHDVGSSYNEQFF
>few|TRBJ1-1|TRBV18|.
TGTGCCAGCTCACCTCTAACAGGGAGCACTGAAGCTTTCTTT
CASSPLTGSTEAFF
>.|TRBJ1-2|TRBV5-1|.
TGCGCCAGCAGGCTTCAAGTTGACGGGGGACTCCTAGGCTATGGCTACACCTTC
CASRLQVDGGLLGYGYTF
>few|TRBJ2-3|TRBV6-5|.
TGTGCCAGCAGTTACTCGGCGTATATTTCGGATACGCAGTATTTT
CASSYSAYISDTQYF
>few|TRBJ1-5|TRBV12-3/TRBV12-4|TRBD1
TGTGCCAGCAGTTTAGCGGGACAGGGGGCTCAGCCCCAGCATTTT
CASSLAGQGAQPQHF
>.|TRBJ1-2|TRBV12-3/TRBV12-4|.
TGTGCCAGCAGGTTCACCGGGGGCGGCTATGGCTACACCTTC
CASRFTGGGYGYTF
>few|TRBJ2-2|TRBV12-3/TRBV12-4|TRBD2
TGTGCCAGCAGTTTGAACGCGGGGGCGAACACCGGGGAGCTGTTTTTT
CASSLNAGANTGELFF
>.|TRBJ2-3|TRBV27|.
TGTGCCAGCACCTTCTTGGGGACTGGCACAGATACGCAGTATTTT
CASTFLGTGTDTQYF
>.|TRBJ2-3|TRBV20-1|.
TGCAGTGCCGGGGAGGGGGGCACAGATACGCAGTATTTT
CSAGEGGTDTQYF